These 18 T cell receptor beta chains originate from one sample sequenced in a study of identical twins. TCRdb re-derived calls from the 5' RACE reads in MiXCR, one entry per CDR3 protein. The sample yields about 530,000 distinct CDR3 sequences, 20% to 25% seen once. A further study also used this sample, focusing on yellow fever vaccine responses in identical twins.

Sequencing was done on a sample of CD4+ T cells sorted from blood. These receptors were collected from a woman between 18 and 30 years old in good health.

V usage is TRBV6-1 and J usage is TRBJ1-1; D ambiguous. Germline assignment: CDR1 MNHNS and CDR2 SASEGT. Trimming shortened V by 11 bases and J by 3 bases, and 16 bases separated the two germline ends. This CDR3 is 13 amino acids long. The DNA of the CDR3 is TGTGCCGGACTGAACAACCCCGACACTGAAGCTTTCTTT. Translation: CAGLNNPDTEAFF.

The chain uses TRBV5-5 and TRBJ1-5; D is unresolved. The CDR3 runs 14 residues. V was shortened by 0 bases and J by 6 bases, with 10 bases between the two germline ends. Germline V CDR1 and CDR2: SGHKS, YYEKEE (reference sequence). The CDR3 is CASSLESSGQPQHF. The CDR3 nucleotides read TGTGCCAGCAGCTTGGAGTCCAGCGGTCAGCCCCAGCATTTT.

The table lists this clonotype with many counts. The chain carries TRBV5-6 and TRBJ2-3; 12 bases align to TRBD2. Losses at the gene ends were 0 bases for V and 6 bases for J; bases not matched to a gene: 2. Germline V gene data show CDR1 as SGHDT and CDR2 as YYEEEE. There are 15 residues in the CDR3. In nucleotides, the CDR3 is TGTGCCAGCAGCTTGGGGCTAGCGGGAGGGGATACGCAGTATTTT. This translates into CASSLGLAGGDTQYF. The entire variable domain, with the rest obtained from reference TRBV5-6 and TRBJ2-3, is as follows: DAGVTQSPTHLIKTRGQQVTLRCSPKSGHDTVSWYQQALGQGPQFIFQYYEEEERQRGNFPDRFSGHQFPNYSSELNVNALLLGDSALYLCASSLGLAGGDTQYFGPGTRLTVL.

The rearrangement links TRBV12-3 or TRBV12-4 to TRBJ2-1, with 11 bases matching TRBD2. V lost 6 bases to trimming and J lost 4 bases; unmatched junction nucleotides: 5. The CDR3 length is 15 residues. The CDR3 coding sequence is TGTGCCAGCAGAACGGGACTAGCGGTTTACAATGAGCAGTTCTTC. Encoded protein: CASRTGLAVYNEQFF.

This clonotype was counted between two and nine times. J is TRBJ2-7 and V is TRBV6-1; a weak D match, TRBD2 (6 bases). The CDR3 spans 15 residues. Germline CDR1 and CDR2: MNHNS and SASEGT. Trimming stripped 4 bases from V and 2 bases from J, with 15 bases between. Here the CDR3 reads CASSVTGTQTYEQYV. CDR3 sequence (DNA): TGTGCCAGCAGTGTGACCGGGACTCAAACCTACGAGCAGTACGTC.

This chain connects TRBV18 to TRBJ1-5; 7 positions match TRBD1. The germline gives CDR1 KGHSH, CDR2 LQKENI. V shed 6 bases and J 5 bases; nucleotides not matched to a gene: 10. The CDR3 is made up of 15 amino acids. The CDR3 nucleotides read TGTGCCAGCTCCGGGGGCACAGGGGCAGATCAGCCCCAGCATTTT. Translated, it gives CASSGGTGADQPQHF.

This clonotype was seen ten or more times. Written as DNA, the CDR3 is TGTGCCAGCAGCTTAGGGGACTACAACACCGGGGAGCTGTTTTTT. Translating it yields CASSLGDYNTGELFF. V and J are TRBV11-2 and TRBJ2-2; TRBD2 aligns across 7 bases. V shed 1 base and J 2 bases; nucleotides not matched to a gene: 1. The CDR3 length is 15 residues. Germline assignment: CDR1 SGHAT and CDR2 FQNNGV.

The table lists this clonotype with many counts. The chain combines TRBV12-3 or TRBV12-4 with TRBJ1-2, with TRBD1 as a possible D gene (6 bases). The V end was cut by 5 bases, the J end by 5 bases, with 12 bases between. The CDR3 consists of 13 residues. In nucleotides, the CDR3 is TGTGCCAGCAGTCCAGGGGAAGAGTATGGCTACACCTTC. Protein sequence: CASSPGEEYGYTF.

V gene TRBV6-1 combines with J gene TRBJ1-1, with D uncertain. The CDR3 is made up of 13 amino acids. CDR1 MNHNS and CDR2 SASEGT come from the germline V gene. V lost 3 bases to trimming and J lost 8 bases, with 13 bases between them. CDR3 region: CASSETGSLEAFF. CDR3 bases: TGTGCCAGCAGTGAGACGGGTAGCCTAGAAGCTTTCTTT.

J is TRBJ2-1 and V is TRBV3-1, with 7 bases fitting TRBD2. Germline V gene data show CDR1 as LGHDT and CDR2 as YNNKEL (reference sequence). This CDR3 contains 16 residues. V shed 6 bases and J 9 bases; nucleotides not matched to a gene: 17. The CDR3: CASSPLLGGKVSEQFF. CDR3 bases: TGTGCCAGCAGTCCACTACTGGGAGGGAAAGTAAGTGAGCAGTTCTTC.

This chain links TRBV4-2 with TRBJ2-4, with D unresolved. The germline V and J ends were trimmed by 1 base and 7 bases, with 11 bases remaining between them. The CDR3 is made up of 14 amino acids. Germline CDR1 LGHNA, CDR2 YNFKEQ. DNA for the CDR3: TGTGCCAGCAGCCAAGTGACTGATCCGAACATTCAGTACTTC. Protein product: CASSQVTDPNIQYF.

The V call is TRBV27, the J call TRBJ1-1; TRBD1 matches 7 bases. J was trimmed by 4 bases and V by 3 bases; bases with no gene match: 5. This CDR3 region has 14 residues. Germline CDR1 reads MNHEY; CDR2 reads SMNVEV (reference sequence). The CDR3 coding sequence is TGTGCCAGCAGTTTTCAGGGGGTTAGCACTGAAGCTTTCTTT. Amino acids: CASSFQGVSTEAFF.

The table lists this clonotype with a few counts. The chain links TRBV5-1 to TRBJ1-1, with D possibly TRBD1 on 5 matching bases. In germline, CDR1 is SGHRS, CDR2 YFSETQ. With 1 base removed from V and 0 bases from J, the gap between germline ends came to 10 bases. This CDR3 is built from 15 residues. CDR3: CASSLSTVMNTEAFF. The CDR3 DNA is TGCGCCAGCAGCTTGTCGACAGTCATGAACACTGAAGCTTTCTTT.

This clonotype has at least ten counts. This chain links TRBV20-1 with TRBJ2-1, with D maybe TRBD2 (6 bases). In germline, CDR1 is DFQATT, CDR2 SNEGSKA (reference sequence). The CDR3 sequence is 16 residues long. Trimming stripped 4 bases from V and 0 bases from J, with 16 bases between. The CDR3 DNA follows: TGCAGTGCTAAACCCAGCGGGTTAAGCTCCTACAATGAGCAGTTCTTC. Translation: CSAKPSGLSSYNEQFF.

This CDR3 reads CASSQEIKTSGYNEQFF. The CDR3 DNA is TGTGCCAGCAGCCAGGAAATTAAGACTAGCGGTTACAATGAGCAGTTCTTC. V gene TRBV4-2 combines with J gene TRBJ2-1; 9 nucleotides line up with TRBD2. The ends lost 3 bases at V and 4 bases at J; junction bases unmatched: 10. The germline V gene has CDR1 LGHNA and CDR2 YNFKEQ. The CDR3 contains 17 residues.

This chain connects TRBV5-1 to TRBJ2-1; D unresolved. Germline loops: CDR1 SGHRS, CDR2 YFSETQ. V lost 0 bases, J lost 0 bases, and 13 bases lay in between. The CDR3 has 17 amino acids. CDR3 sequence reads: CASSLDGPGSSYNEQFF. The CDR3 DNA follows: TGCGCCAGCAGCTTGGACGGGCCCGGAAGCTCCTACAATGAGCAGTTCTTC.

This clonotype came up many times. V and J are TRBV27 and TRBJ2-2, with D uncertain. CDR3 length equals 14 residues. The germline V and J ends were trimmed by 2 bases and 5 bases, with 9 bases remaining between them. CDR1 is MNHEY, CDR2 SMNVEV, per germline (reference sequence). The CDR3 loop is CASSLGQATGELFF. The CDR3 nucleotides read TGTGCCAGCAGTTTAGGGCAAGCTACCGGGGAGCTGTTTTTT.

V usage is TRBV27 and J usage is TRBJ2-3, with 10 positions matching TRBD2. Germline V lookup: CDR1 MNHEY, CDR2 SMNVEV (reference sequence). CDR3 length: 15 residues. The trim removed 6 bases at V and 2 bases at J, leaving 5 bases unmatched. As DNA, the CDR3 is TGTGCCAGCAGGAAAACTAGCGGGGCCACAGATACGCAGTATTTT. This encodes CASRKTSGATDTQYF.